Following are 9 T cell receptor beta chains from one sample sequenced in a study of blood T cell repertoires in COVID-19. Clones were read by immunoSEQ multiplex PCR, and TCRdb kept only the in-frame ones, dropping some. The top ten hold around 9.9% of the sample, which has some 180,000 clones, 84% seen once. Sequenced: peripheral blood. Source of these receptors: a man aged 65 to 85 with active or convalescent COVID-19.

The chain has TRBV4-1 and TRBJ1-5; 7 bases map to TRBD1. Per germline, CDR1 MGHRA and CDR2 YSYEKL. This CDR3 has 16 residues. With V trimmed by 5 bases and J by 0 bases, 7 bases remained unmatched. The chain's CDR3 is CASSIRTGISNQPQHF. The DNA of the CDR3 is TGCGCCAGCAGCATCCGGACAGGCATTAGCAATCAGCCCCAGCATTTT.

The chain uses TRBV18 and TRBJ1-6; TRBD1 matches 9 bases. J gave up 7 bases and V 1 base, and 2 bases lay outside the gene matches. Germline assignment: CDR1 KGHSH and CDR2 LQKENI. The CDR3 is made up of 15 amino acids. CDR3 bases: TGTGCCAGCTCACCACGGACAGGGGAAAATTCACCCCTCCACTTT. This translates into CASSPRTGENSPLHF.

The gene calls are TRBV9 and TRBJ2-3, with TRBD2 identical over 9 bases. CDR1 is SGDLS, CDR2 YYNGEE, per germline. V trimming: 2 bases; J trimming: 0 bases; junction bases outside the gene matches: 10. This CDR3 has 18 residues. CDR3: CASSVSLAGYSSTDTQYF. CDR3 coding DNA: TGTGCCAGCAGCGTTAGCCTAGCGGGGTACTCTAGCACAGATACGCAGTATTTT.

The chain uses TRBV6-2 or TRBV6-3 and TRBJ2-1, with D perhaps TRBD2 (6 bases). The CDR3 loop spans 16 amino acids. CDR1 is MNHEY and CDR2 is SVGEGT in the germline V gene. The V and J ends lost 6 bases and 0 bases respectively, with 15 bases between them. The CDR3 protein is CASSPFGRSSYNEQFF. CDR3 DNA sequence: TGTGCCAGCAGCCCTTTCGGGAGAAGCTCCTACAATGAGCAGTTCTTC.

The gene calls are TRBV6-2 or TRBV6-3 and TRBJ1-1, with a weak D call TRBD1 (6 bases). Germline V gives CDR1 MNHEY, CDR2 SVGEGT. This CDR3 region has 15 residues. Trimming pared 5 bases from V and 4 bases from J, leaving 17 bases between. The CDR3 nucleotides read TGTGCCAGCAGTACTAAATCACAGGGTACCACTGAAGCTTTCTTT. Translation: CASSTKSQGTTEAFF.

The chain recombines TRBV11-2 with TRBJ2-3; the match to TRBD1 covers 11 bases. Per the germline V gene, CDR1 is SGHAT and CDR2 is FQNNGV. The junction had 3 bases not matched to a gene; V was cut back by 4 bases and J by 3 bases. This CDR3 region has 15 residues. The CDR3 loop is CASSYRDRGTDTQYF. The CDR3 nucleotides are TGTGCCAGCAGCTACCGGGACAGGGGGACAGATACGCAGTATTTT.

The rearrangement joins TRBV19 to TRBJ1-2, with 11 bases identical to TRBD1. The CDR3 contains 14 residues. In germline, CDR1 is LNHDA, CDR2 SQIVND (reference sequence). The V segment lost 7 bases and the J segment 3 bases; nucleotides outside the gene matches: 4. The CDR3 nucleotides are TGTGCCAGTATCCGGACAGGGGGCGACTATGGCTACACCTTC. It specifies CASIRTGGDYGYTF.

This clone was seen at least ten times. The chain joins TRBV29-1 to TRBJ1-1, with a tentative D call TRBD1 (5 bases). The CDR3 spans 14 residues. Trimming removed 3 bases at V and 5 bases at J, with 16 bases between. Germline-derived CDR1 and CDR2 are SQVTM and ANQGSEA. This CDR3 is CSVDPGLWWTEAFF. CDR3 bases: TGCAGCGTTGACCCGGGACTCTGGTGGACTGAAGCTTTCTTT.

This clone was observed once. The CDR3 nucleotides read TGTGCCAGTAGTATCTCACACCAGGGCGAAAAACTGTTTTTT. As protein: CASSISHQGEKLFF. The gene calls are TRBV19 and TRBJ1-4; maybe TRBD1 (5 bases). The V and J ends lost 3 bases and 8 bases respectively, with 13 bases between them. The germline V gene has CDR1 LNHDA and CDR2 SQIVND (reference sequence). CDR3 size: 14 residues.